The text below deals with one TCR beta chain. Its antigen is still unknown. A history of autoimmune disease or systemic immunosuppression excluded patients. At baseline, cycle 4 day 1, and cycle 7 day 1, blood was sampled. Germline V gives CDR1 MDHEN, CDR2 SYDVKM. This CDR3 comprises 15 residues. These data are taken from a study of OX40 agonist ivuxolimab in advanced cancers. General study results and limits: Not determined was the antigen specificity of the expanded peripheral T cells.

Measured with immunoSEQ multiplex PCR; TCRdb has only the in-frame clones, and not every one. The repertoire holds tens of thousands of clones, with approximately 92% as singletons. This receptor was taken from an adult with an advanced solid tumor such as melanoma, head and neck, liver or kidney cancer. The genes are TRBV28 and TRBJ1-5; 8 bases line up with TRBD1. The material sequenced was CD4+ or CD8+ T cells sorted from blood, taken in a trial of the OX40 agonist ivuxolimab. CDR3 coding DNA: TGTGGAAGCGGGGCAGGGGGCGGCGGAAGTCAGCCCCAGCATTTT. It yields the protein CGSGAGGGGSQPQHF.